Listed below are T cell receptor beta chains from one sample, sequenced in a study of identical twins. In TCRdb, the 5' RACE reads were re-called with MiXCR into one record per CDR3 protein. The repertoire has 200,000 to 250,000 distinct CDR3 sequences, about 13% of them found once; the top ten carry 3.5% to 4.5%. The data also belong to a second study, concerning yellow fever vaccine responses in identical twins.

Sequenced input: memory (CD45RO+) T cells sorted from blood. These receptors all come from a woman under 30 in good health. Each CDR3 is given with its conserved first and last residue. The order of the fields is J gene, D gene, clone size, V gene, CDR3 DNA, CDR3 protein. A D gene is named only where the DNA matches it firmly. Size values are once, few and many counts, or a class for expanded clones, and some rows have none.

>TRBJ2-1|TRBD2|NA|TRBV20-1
TGCAGTGCTAGCCAAAAGCGGGGCGGTGAGCAGTTCTTC
CSASQKRGGEQFF
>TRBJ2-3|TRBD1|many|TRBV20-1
TGCAGTGTCGAGGACAGGAGCACAGATACGCAGTATTTT
CSVEDRSTDTQYF
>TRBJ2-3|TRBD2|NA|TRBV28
TGTGCCAGCAGCCGTAGCGGGAGGCTCGCAGATACGCAGTATTTT
CASSRSGRLADTQYF
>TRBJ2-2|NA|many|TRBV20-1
TGCAGTGCTAGCTTTGGTGCGAACACCGGGGAGCTGTTTTTT
CSASFGANTGELFF
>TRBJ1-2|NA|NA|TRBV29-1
TGCAGCGTTGTCTTATGGGATGGCTACACCTTC
CSVVLWDGYTF
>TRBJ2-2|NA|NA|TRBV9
TGTGCCAGCAGCCCCGAGGGGGGGAACACCGGGGAGCTGTTTTTT
CASSPEGGNTGELFF
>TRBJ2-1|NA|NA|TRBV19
TGTGCCAGTAGTATTGGGGTCAGGGCTGGGAATGAGCAGTTCTTC
CASSIGVRAGNEQFF
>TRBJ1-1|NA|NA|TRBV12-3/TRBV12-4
TGTGCCAGCACCCGCGGGGTTCGGGCGGGGAACACTGAAGCTTTCTTT
CASTRGVRAGNTEAFF
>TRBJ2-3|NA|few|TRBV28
TGTGCCAGCAGTTTTATCGGGACGTCCACAGATACGCAGTATTTT
CASSFIGTSTDTQYF
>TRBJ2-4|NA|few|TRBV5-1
TGCGCCAGCAGCTCCGGACAAACGATAGCCAAAAACATTCAGTACTTC
CASSSGQTIAKNIQYF
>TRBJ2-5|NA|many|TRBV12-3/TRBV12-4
TGTGCCAGCAGCCTGGACATAGGAGAGACCCAGTACTTC
CASSLDIGETQYF
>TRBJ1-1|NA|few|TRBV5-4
TGTGCCAGCAGCTTGGGTTTGGGGAACACTGAAGCTTTCTTT
CASSLGLGNTEAFF
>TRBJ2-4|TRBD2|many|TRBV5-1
TGCGCCAGCAGCTTGAGAGGGCTCCGGGGGGACATTCAGTACTTC
CASSLRGLRGDIQYF
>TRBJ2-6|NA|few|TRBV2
TGTGCCAGCAGTGTGGTAAAGGCTGGGGCCAACGTCCTGACTTTC
CASSVVKAGANVLTF
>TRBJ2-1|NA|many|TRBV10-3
TGTGCCATCAGCGGAAGGGCGGGTGAGCAGTTCTTC
CAISGRAGEQFF
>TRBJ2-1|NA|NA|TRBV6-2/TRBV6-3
TGTGCCAGCAGTTACTCGAACACCAATGAGCAGTTCTTC
CASSYSNTNEQFF